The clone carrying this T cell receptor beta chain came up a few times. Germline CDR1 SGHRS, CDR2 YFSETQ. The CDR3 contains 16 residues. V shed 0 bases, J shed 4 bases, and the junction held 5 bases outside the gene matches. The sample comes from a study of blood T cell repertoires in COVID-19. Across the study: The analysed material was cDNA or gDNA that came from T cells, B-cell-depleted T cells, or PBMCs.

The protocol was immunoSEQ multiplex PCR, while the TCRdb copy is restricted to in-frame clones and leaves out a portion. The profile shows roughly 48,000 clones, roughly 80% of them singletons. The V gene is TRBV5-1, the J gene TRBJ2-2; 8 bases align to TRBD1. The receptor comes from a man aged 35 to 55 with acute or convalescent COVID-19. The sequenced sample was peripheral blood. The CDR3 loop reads CASSLVGTGLTGELFF. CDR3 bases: TGCGCCAGCAGCTTGGTAGGGACAGGTCTCACCGGGGAGCTGTTTTTT.